These 8 T cell receptor beta chains share one sample of origin, sequenced in a study of shared clonotypes between healthy human individuals. Clones were sequenced by immunoSEQ multiplex PCR, and TCRdb holds only the in-frame ones, with some missing. The data show about 2,500,000 clones, with approximately 92% seen just once and around 0.14% held by the top ten. The material sequenced was naive CD4+ T cells sorted from blood. Specified subset: CD45RA+ positively selected. The receptors derive from a man aged 18-30 years in good health.

This clone has only a few counts. The CDR3 nucleotides read TGCAGCACAAAGGGAGAGACCCAGTACTTC. Encoded protein: CSTKGETQYF. The chain links TRBV29-1 to TRBJ2-5; D gene unclear. The length of the CDR3 is 10 residues. The V end lost 8 bases, the J end lost 4 bases, and 8 bases lay between the germline ends. Germline loops: CDR1 SQVTM, CDR2 ANQGSEA.

This chain links TRBV30 with TRBJ2-7; 7 nucleotides line up with TRBD2. Germline CDR1 reads GTSNPN; CDR2 reads SVGIG (reference sequence). The CDR3 runs to 13 residues. V lost 0 bases to trimming and J lost 7 bases; unmatched junction nucleotides: 6. The DNA for the CDR3 is TGTGCCTGGAGTGTACGAAGAGCGGGGGAGCAGTACTTC. This codes for CAWSVRRAGEQYF.

The chain couples TRBV6-5 to TRBJ2-2; D tentatively reads TRBD1 or TRBD2 (5 bases each). The germline V and J ends were trimmed by 0 bases and 2 bases, with 10 bases remaining between them. This CDR3 region has 16 residues. CDR1 and CDR2 (germline): MNHEY, SVGAGI. The CDR3 sequence: CASSYSRRGNTGELFF. The CDR3, as DNA: TGTGCCAGCAGTTACTCGAGACGGGGCAACACCGGGGAGCTGTTTTTT.

J is TRBJ1-6 and V is TRBV5-4; TRBD1 matches 10 bases. This CDR3 has 15 amino acids. Trimming at V came to 4 bases and at J to 5 bases, leaving 3 bases not matched to a gene. CDR1 is SGHNT, CDR2 YYREEE, per germline (reference sequence). This CDR3 is CASSRGTGDNSPLHF. Written as DNA, the CDR3 is TGTGCCAGCAGCCGAGGGACAGGGGATAATTCACCCCTCCACTTT.

A remark on this clone: Other DNA sequences within the sample encode an identical CDR3. The chain employs TRBV6-1 and TRBJ2-6; D gene ambiguous. CDR3 size: 13 residues. Trimming took 7 bases from V and 0 from J, leaving 4 bases between them. Germline lookup yields CDR1 MNHNS and CDR2 SASEGT. The CDR3 sequence is CASTLSGANVLTF. CDR3 coding DNA: TGTGCCAGCACCCTCTCTGGGGCCAACGTCCTGACTTTC.

The chain employs TRBV5-1 and TRBJ2-7; D not resolved. There are 14 residues in the CDR3. The germline CDR1 and CDR2 sequences are SGHRS and YFSETQ. Trimming cost V 0 bases and J 2 bases, with 9 bases left between them. The CDR3 reads CASSLELMTYEQYF. The DNA of the CDR3 is TGCGCCAGCAGCTTGGAGCTTATGACCTACGAGCAGTACTTC. The full variable domain, rest sourced from reference TRBV5-1 and TRBJ2-7, is KAGVTQTPRYLIKTRGQQVTLSCSPISGHRSVSWYQQTPGQGLQFLFEYFSETQRNKGNFPGRFSGRQFSNSRSEMNVSTLELGDSALYLCASSLELMTYEQYFGPGTRLTVT.

With respect to this clone: The same CDR3 is also encoded by other DNA sequences in this sample. The chain links TRBV10-3 to TRBJ1-2; no definite D call. There are 13 residues in the CDR3. The germline V gene has CDR1 ENHRY and CDR2 SYGVKD. The V gene lost 0 bases and the J gene lost 3 bases, with 5 bases spanning the gap. The CDR3 loop reads CAISESADYGYTF. CDR3 coding DNA: TGTGCCATCAGTGAGTCGGCTGACTATGGCTACACCTTC.

The V and J genes are TRBV5-1 and TRBJ2-1; 12 nucleotides align to TRBD2. CDR1 is SGHRS, CDR2 YFSETQ, per germline. The CDR3 loop spans 14 amino acids. V trimming: 4 bases; J trimming: 10 bases; junction bases outside the gene matches: 6. CDR3 nucleotide sequence: TGCGCCAGCAGCGGCCGGACTAGCGGGGTCGAGCAGTTCTTC. It yields the protein CASSGRTSGVEQFF.